This is a list of T cell receptor beta chains from one sample in a study of PD-1 blockade in classical Hodgkin lymphoma. Clones were read by immunoSEQ multiplex PCR, and TCRdb kept only the in-frame ones, dropping some. Of tens of thousands of clones in the sample, around 90% are singletons; the top ten hold around 20%. This sample comprised peripheral blood mononuclear cells (PBMCs), obtained at baseline. All receptors come from a human donor with classical Hodgkin lymphoma. CDR3s include the opening cysteine and the closing phenylalanine or tryptophan. Fields, in order: J gene, V gene, CDR3 length, D gene, clone size, CDR3 DNA, CDR3 protein. D genes are given only for firm matches. A row's size may be missing; if present it is once, few, many or a size class.

J gene: TRBJ1-5
V gene: TRBV2
CDR3 length: 14
D gene: .
clone size: once
CDR3 DNA: TGTGCCAGCAGCCCCGTTGGGGCGAGTCAGCCCCAGCATTTT
CDR3 protein: CASSPVGASQPQHF

J gene: TRBJ1-4
V gene: TRBV5-5
CDR3 length: 17
D gene: .
clone size: .
CDR3 DNA: TGTGCCAGCAGCCACCGGGTAGGGGCCCTACCTAATGAAAAACTGTTTTTT
CDR3 protein: CASSHRVGALPNEKLFF

J gene: TRBJ1-1
V gene: TRBV5-6
CDR3 length: 12
D gene: .
clone size: .
CDR3 DNA: TGTGCCAGCAGCGTGAACACAGTAGAAGCTTTCTTT
CDR3 protein: CASSVNTVEAFF

J gene: TRBJ2-6
V gene: TRBV21-1
CDR3 length: 16
D gene: .
clone size: .
CDR3 DNA: TGTGCCAGCAGCTCTCCAGGGAACTCTGGGGCCAACGTCCTGACTTTC
CDR3 protein: CASSSPGNSGANVLTF

J gene: TRBJ2-7
V gene: TRBV19
CDR3 length: 13
D gene: .
clone size: .
CDR3 DNA: TGTGCCAGTAGTATCGGGGGTGTCTACGAGCAGTACTTC
CDR3 protein: CASSIGGVYEQYF

J gene: TRBJ1-4
V gene: TRBV11-2
CDR3 length: 13
D gene: .
clone size: .
CDR3 DNA: TGTGCCAGCAACAGGGCCCTCGGGGAAAAACTGTTTTTT
CDR3 protein: CASNRALGEKLFF

J gene: TRBJ1-2
V gene: TRBV29-1
CDR3 length: 15
D gene: TRBD1
clone size: .
CDR3 DNA: TGCAGCGTTGAATGGACAGGGGATTTGTCCCTTGGCTACACCTTC
CDR3 protein: CSVEWTGDLSLGYTF

J gene: TRBJ2-3
V gene: TRBV29-1
CDR3 length: 15
D gene: .
clone size: .
CDR3 DNA: TGCAGCGTTGAAGATCCAGGTAGACGGGGAGTTACGCAGTATTTT
CDR3 protein: CSVEDPGRRGVTQYF

J gene: TRBJ2-6
V gene: TRBV28
CDR3 length: 13
D gene: .
clone size: .
CDR3 DNA: TGTGCCAGCAGTTTAACTGGGGCCAACGTCCTGACTTTC
CDR3 protein: CASSLTGANVLTF

J gene: TRBJ2-7
V gene: TRBV4-1
CDR3 length: 20
D gene: TRBD2
clone size: .
CDR3 DNA: TGCGCCAGCAGCCAAGATATGAGAGGGACTAGCGGGGGGAGCTCCTACGAGCAGTACTTC
CDR3 protein: CASSQDMRGTSGGSSYEQYF

J gene: TRBJ2-5
V gene: TRBV20-1
CDR3 length: 11
D gene: .
clone size: .
CDR3 DNA: TGCAGTGCTAGAGACGGGGAGACCCAGTACTTC
CDR3 protein: CSARDGETQYF

J gene: TRBJ2-1
V gene: TRBV11-2
CDR3 length: 17
D gene: TRBD2
clone size: few
CDR3 DNA: TGTGCCAGCAGCTCCACTCGGACTAGCGGGAGACGGAATGAGCAGTTCTTC
CDR3 protein: CASSSTRTSGRRNEQFF

J gene: TRBJ1-1
V gene: TRBV2
CDR3 length: 14
D gene: TRBD1
clone size: .
CDR3 DNA: TGTGCCAGCAGGAACCGGACAGGAGGCACTGAAGCTTTCTTT
CDR3 protein: CASRNRTGGTEAFF

J gene: TRBJ1-5
V gene: TRBV19
CDR3 length: 18
D gene: .
clone size: .
CDR3 DNA: TGTGCCAGTAGTATAGATCTGGGGCAGACTGATAGCAATCAGCCCCAGCATTTT
CDR3 protein: CASSIDLGQTDSNQPQHF

J gene: TRBJ1-1
V gene: TRBV6-1
CDR3 length: 15
D gene: TRBD1
clone size: .
CDR3 DNA: TGTGCCAGCAGTGAAGGGACAGGCGAGGATACCGAAGCTTTCTTT
CDR3 protein: CASSEGTGEDTEAFF

J gene: TRBJ1-5
V gene: TRBV19
CDR3 length: 15
D gene: .
clone size: once
CDR3 DNA: TGTGCCAGTAGTGGGGTTGGGGGTTCTAATCAGCCCCAGCATTTT
CDR3 protein: CASSGVGGSNQPQHF

J gene: TRBJ2-1
V gene: TRBV2
CDR3 length: 15
D gene: TRBD2
clone size: .
CDR3 DNA: TGTGCCAGCAGCAAAATAGCGGGAGGTAGGAATGAGCAGTTCTTC
CDR3 protein: CASSKIAGGRNEQFF

J gene: TRBJ2-1
V gene: TRBV7-7
CDR3 length: 13
D gene: .
clone size: .
CDR3 DNA: TGTGCCAGCAGCTTGGACTGGAACAATGAGCAGTTCTTC
CDR3 protein: CASSLDWNNEQFF

J gene: TRBJ2-3
V gene: TRBV6-1
CDR3 length: 12
D gene: .
clone size: .
CDR3 DNA: TGTGCCAGCAGTGTCAACACAGATACGCAGTATTTT
CDR3 protein: CASSVNTDTQYF

J gene: TRBJ2-1
V gene: TRBV18
CDR3 length: 16
D gene: TRBD2
clone size: .
CDR3 DNA: TGTGCCAGCTCACCACCGAGCCGGCGGGAGGGGACAGAGCAGTTCTTC
CDR3 protein: CASSPPSRREGTEQFF

J gene: TRBJ2-1
V gene: TRBV5-1
CDR3 length: 17
D gene: .
clone size: .
CDR3 DNA: TGCGCCAGCAGCTTGGCCGTGACAAGGAGCTCCTACAATGAGCAGTTCTTC
CDR3 protein: CASSLAVTRSSYNEQFF

J gene: TRBJ2-7
V gene: TRBV2
CDR3 length: 11
D gene: .
clone size: .
CDR3 DNA: TGTGCCATCTCATTGGGCTACGAGCAGTACTTC
CDR3 protein: CAISLGYEQYF

J gene: TRBJ1-1
V gene: TRBV29-1
CDR3 length: 12
D gene: TRBD1
clone size: .
CDR3 DNA: TGCAGCGTGCTGGACAGGTACACTGAAGCTTTCTTT
CDR3 protein: CSVLDRYTEAFF

J gene: TRBJ1-3
V gene: TRBV5-1
CDR3 length: 14
D gene: .
clone size: .
CDR3 DNA: TGCGCCAGCAGCTTAACACTATCTGGAAACACCATATATTTT
CDR3 protein: CASSLTLSGNTIYF

J gene: TRBJ1-1
V gene: TRBV2
CDR3 length: 14
D gene: .
clone size: .
CDR3 DNA: TGTGCCAGCATGGGGAGGAACGGGAACACTGAAGCTTTCTTT
CDR3 protein: CASMGRNGNTEAFF

J gene: TRBJ1-5
V gene: TRBV28
CDR3 length: 15
D gene: TRBD1
clone size: .
CDR3 DNA: TGTGCCAGCAGTTGGACAGGACGACACAATCAGCCCCAGCATTTT
CDR3 protein: CASSWTGRHNQPQHF

J gene: TRBJ2-7
V gene: TRBV29-1
CDR3 length: 13
D gene: TRBD2
clone size: once
CDR3 DNA: TGCAGCGTGGGACTAGCGGGAGCCTACGAGCAGTACTTC
CDR3 protein: CSVGLAGAYEQYF

J gene: TRBJ1-3
V gene: TRBV28
CDR3 length: 17
D gene: .
clone size: .
CDR3 DNA: TGTGCCAGCAGTGCTCACAGGATCGTAATTTCTGGAAACACCATATATTTT
CDR3 protein: CASSAHRIVISGNTIYF

J gene: TRBJ2-5
V gene: TRBV2
CDR3 length: 12
D gene: TRBD1
clone size: .
CDR3 DNA: TGTGCCAGCAGTGGGACAGGGGAGACCCAGTACTTC
CDR3 protein: CASSGTGETQYF

J gene: TRBJ2-7
V gene: TRBV29-1
CDR3 length: 12
D gene: TRBD1
clone size: .
CDR3 DNA: TGCAGCGTTGGAGGGGGCGGAACGAGGCAGTACTTC
CDR3 protein: CSVGGGGTRQYF

J gene: TRBJ1-2
V gene: TRBV12-5
CDR3 length: 13
D gene: .
clone size: .
CDR3 DNA: TGTGCTAGTGGTTTATCAGGGACGCAGGGCTACACCTTC
CDR3 protein: CASGLSGTQGYTF

J gene: TRBJ2-7
V gene: TRBV13
CDR3 length: 14
D gene: .
clone size: .
CDR3 DNA: TGTGCCAGCAGCTTGGCACAGGGAAACTACGAGCAGTACTTC
CDR3 protein: CASSLAQGNYEQYF

J gene: TRBJ2-3
V gene: TRBV4-3
CDR3 length: 17
D gene: TRBD1
clone size: .
CDR3 DNA: TGCGCCAGCAGTCGGGCGTCGGGACAGGGGGGGGCAGATACGCAGTATTTT
CDR3 protein: CASSRASGQGGADTQYF

J gene: TRBJ2-2
V gene: TRBV5-1
CDR3 length: 15
D gene: .
clone size: .
CDR3 DNA: TGCGCCAGCAGCTTTAAAAGATCGGACACCGGGGAGCTGTTTTTT
CDR3 protein: CASSFKRSDTGELFF

J gene: TRBJ2-1
V gene: TRBV11-2
CDR3 length: 15
D gene: TRBD1
clone size: .
CDR3 DNA: TGTGCCAGCACCCATCTTAGGGGGCCCTACAATGAGCAGTTCTTC
CDR3 protein: CASTHLRGPYNEQFF

J gene: TRBJ1-4
V gene: TRBV28
CDR3 length: 14
D gene: .
clone size: .
CDR3 DNA: TGTGCCAGCAATAGAGAGGGAACTAATGAAAAACTGTTTTTT
CDR3 protein: CASNREGTNEKLFF

J gene: TRBJ2-7
V gene: TRBV7-2
CDR3 length: 12
D gene: TRBD2
clone size: once
CDR3 DNA: TGTGCCGTCGGGAGGGGCGAATACGAGCAGTACTTC
CDR3 protein: CAVGRGEYEQYF

J gene: TRBJ2-3
V gene: TRBV7-9
CDR3 length: 16
D gene: .
clone size: once
CDR3 DNA: TGTGCCAGCAGCTTAGTAACAGGCCGTAACACAGATACGCAGTATTTT
CDR3 protein: CASSLVTGRNTDTQYF

J gene: TRBJ2-7
V gene: TRBV7-9
CDR3 length: 16
D gene: TRBD2
clone size: .
CDR3 DNA: TGTGCCAGCAGCGCGACGCGGACTAGCGGGGCCTACGAGCAGTACTTC
CDR3 protein: CASSATRTSGAYEQYF

J gene: TRBJ1-5
V gene: TRBV15
CDR3 length: 16
D gene: .
clone size: .
CDR3 DNA: TGTGCCACCAGCAGAGGTGGGGCAGATAGCAATCAGCCCCAGCATTTT
CDR3 protein: CATSRGGADSNQPQHF

J gene: TRBJ2-5
V gene: TRBV7-9
CDR3 length: 14
D gene: .
clone size: .
CDR3 DNA: TGTGCCAGCAGCAGCGATTTGGGCCAAGAGACCCAGTACTTC
CDR3 protein: CASSSDLGQETQYF

J gene: TRBJ2-1
V gene: TRBV11-2
CDR3 length: 13
D gene: .
clone size: .
CDR3 DNA: TGTGCCAGCAGCTTCTCCCCAGGCAATGAGCAGTTCTTC
CDR3 protein: CASSFSPGNEQFF

J gene: TRBJ2-7
V gene: TRBV6-6
CDR3 length: 13
D gene: TRBD1
clone size: .
CDR3 DNA: TGTGCCACCGAGACAGGGGCTCTCTACGAGCAGTACTTC
CDR3 protein: CATETGALYEQYF

J gene: TRBJ1-5
V gene: TRBV30
CDR3 length: 16
D gene: .
clone size: few
CDR3 DNA: TGTGCCTGGAGTGTACGCTTGGGGGGACGCAATCAGCCCCAGCATTTT
CDR3 protein: CAWSVRLGGRNQPQHF

J gene: TRBJ2-1
V gene: TRBV5-1
CDR3 length: 17
D gene: TRBD2
clone size: .
CDR3 DNA: TGCGCCAGCAGCTTGGGGGCAGCGGGAGGGCAGCACAATGAGCAGTTCTTC
CDR3 protein: CASSLGAAGGQHNEQFF

J gene: TRBJ1-4
V gene: TRBV21-1
CDR3 length: 12
D gene: .
clone size: .
CDR3 DNA: TGTGCCCTCAGGGCAACTAATGAAAAACTGTTTTTT
CDR3 protein: CALRATNEKLFF

J gene: TRBJ1-4
V gene: TRBV28
CDR3 length: 12
D gene: .
clone size: .
CDR3 DNA: TGTGCCAGCAGTTTCGGAAGGGCGAAACTGTTTTTT
CDR3 protein: CASSFGRAKLFF

J gene: TRBJ2-7
V gene: TRBV19
CDR3 length: 16
D gene: TRBD2
clone size: .
CDR3 DNA: TGTGCCAGCAGTATAAAGGGGACTAGCGGACCCTACGAGCAGTACTTC
CDR3 protein: CASSIKGTSGPYEQYF

J gene: TRBJ1-1
V gene: TRBV5-1
CDR3 length: 13
D gene: .
clone size: .
CDR3 DNA: TGCGCCAGCAGCTTGGGGGAGAACACTGAAGCTTTCTTT
CDR3 protein: CASSLGENTEAFF

J gene: TRBJ1-2
V gene: TRBV30
CDR3 length: 13
D gene: .
clone size: once
CDR3 DNA: TGTGCCTGGAGCCCTGCAGTTAACTATGGCTACACCTTC
CDR3 protein: CAWSPAVNYGYTF

J gene: TRBJ2-5
V gene: TRBV19
CDR3 length: 17
D gene: TRBD2
clone size: once
CDR3 DNA: TGTGCCAGTAGTTCGACTAGCGGGAGGGCGTACCAAGAGACCCAGTACTTC
CDR3 protein: CASSSTSGRAYQETQYF

J gene: TRBJ2-7
V gene: TRBV27
CDR3 length: 13
D gene: .
clone size: .
CDR3 DNA: TGTGCCAGCAGTTCCTCGACAGGCTACGAGCAGTACTTC
CDR3 protein: CASSSSTGYEQYF

J gene: TRBJ2-7
V gene: TRBV11-2
CDR3 length: 18
D gene: .
clone size: .
CDR3 DNA: TGTGCCAGCAGCCCAATACAGAGACTAAAAAGGGAGTCCTACGAGCAGTACTTC
CDR3 protein: CASSPIQRLKRESYEQYF

J gene: TRBJ1-3
V gene: TRBV6-1
CDR3 length: 14
D gene: .
clone size: few
CDR3 DNA: TGTGCCAGCAGCACCGGACTATCCGGAAACACCATATATTTT
CDR3 protein: CASSTGLSGNTIYF

J gene: TRBJ2-7
V gene: TRBV14
CDR3 length: 18
D gene: TRBD1
clone size: .
CDR3 DNA: TGTGCCAGCAGCCAAGGGTATACAGGGGGAATCACCTCCTACGAGCAGTACTTC
CDR3 protein: CASSQGYTGGITSYEQYF

J gene: TRBJ2-7
V gene: TRBV6-1
CDR3 length: 14
D gene: .
clone size: .
CDR3 DNA: TGTGCCAGCAGTGAAAATGCCCCCCACTACGAGCAGTACTTC
CDR3 protein: CASSENAPHYEQYF

J gene: TRBJ2-7
V gene: TRBV2
CDR3 length: 8
D gene: .
clone size: .
CDR3 DNA: TGTGCCAGCAGTGGGCAGTACTTC
CDR3 protein: CASSGQYF

J gene: TRBJ2-7
V gene: TRBV19
CDR3 length: 15
D gene: TRBD1
clone size: .
CDR3 DNA: TGTGCCAGTAGTCCCCCGGGCAGGGGGACCTACGAGCAGTACTTC
CDR3 protein: CASSPPGRGTYEQYF

J gene: TRBJ2-3
V gene: TRBV4-3
CDR3 length: 16
D gene: TRBD2
clone size: .
CDR3 DNA: TGCGCCAGCAGCCTCCTAGCGGGAGGGGACGCAGATACGCAGTATTTT
CDR3 protein: CASSLLAGGDADTQYF

J gene: TRBJ1-4
V gene: TRBV25-1
CDR3 length: 16
D gene: .
clone size: .
CDR3 DNA: TGTGCCAGCAAAGGAGTGTATCGGTACCTTAATGAAAAACTGTTTTTT
CDR3 protein: CASKGVYRYLNEKLFF